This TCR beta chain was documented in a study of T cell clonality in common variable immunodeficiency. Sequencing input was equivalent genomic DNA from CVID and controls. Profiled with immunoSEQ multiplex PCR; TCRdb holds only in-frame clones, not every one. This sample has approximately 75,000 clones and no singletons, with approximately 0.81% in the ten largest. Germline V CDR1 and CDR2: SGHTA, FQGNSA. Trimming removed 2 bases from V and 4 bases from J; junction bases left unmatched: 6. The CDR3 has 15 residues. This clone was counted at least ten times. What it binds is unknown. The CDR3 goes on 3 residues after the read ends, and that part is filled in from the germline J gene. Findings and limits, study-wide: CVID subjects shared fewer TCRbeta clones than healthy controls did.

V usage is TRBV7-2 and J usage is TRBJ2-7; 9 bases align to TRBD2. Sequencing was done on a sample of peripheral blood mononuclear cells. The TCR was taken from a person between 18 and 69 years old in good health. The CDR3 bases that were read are TGTGCCAGCAGCTTAATGGGACTAGCAGATTACGAG. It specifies CASSLMGLADYE. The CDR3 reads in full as CASSLMGLADYEQYF.